This T cell receptor beta chain originates from a study of cytomegalovirus exposure and HLA in healthy donors (dated by TCRdb to the late 2010s). For the wider study: An earlier analysis of 587 of the donors reported 276 Gb of sequence data and 100 million to 120 million unique TCR beta sequences obtained from around 170 million T cells. About 300 gigabases of sequencing data and tens of millions of unique TCR sequences were included in an early release covering about 700 HLA-typed donors. The genetic ancestry cluster associated with self-reported Caucasian donors included around four fifths of the 398 genotyped donors. The study aimed to test whether signatures of past pathogen exposure could be identified by cataloging public T cell receptors. The study used immunosequencing to profile the T cell repertoires of several hundred subjects and linked those repertoires to cytomegalovirus serostatus. Besides the first cohort of roughly 660 subjects, a separate validation cohort made up of roughly 120 different subjects was used. The study combined high-throughput TCR immunosequencing, statistical association of individual TCRs with disease status, and machine learning to predict cytomegalovirus infection status. A later analysis re-analyzed previously published TCR beta repertoires from 600 to 850 donors and added high-resolution HLA genotyping to study TCR occurrence patterns. Rather than drawing on any new phenotypic data, the later analysis identified candidate immune exposures from TCR beta sequences and the way those sequences occurred across donors. An earlier analysis of several hundred of the donors applied high-throughput TCR beta sequencing to assess whether each TCR beta V gene segment acted as functional or pseudogenic. Donor age, sex, ethnicity and CMV serostatus were compiled together with the repertoire data. A later genetic analysis took genome-wide SNP genotypes for about 60% of the roughly 670 donors and used that subset as a discovery cohort. Every discovery cohort repertoire had been produced on one sequencing platform. Both class I and class II loci were covered by HLA typing, at four-digit resolution. The number of typed donors differed by locus: about 629-630 for A, B, C, DRB1 and DQB1; 500 to 550 for DQA1; 606 for DPA1; and 400 to 480 for DPB1. Because of strong linkage in the cohort, roughly five DR-DQ haplotypes were treated as single units for association and clustering. On average, roughly 240,000 unique TCR beta nucleotide sequences were sequenced per donor among 350 to 400 genotyped donors of the cohort, with 15% to 20% of those sequences being non-productive. Results and caveats for the whole study, not just this receptor: In a later analysis, the rate of TCR association differed among HLA loci, with DRB1 alleles having the most associated TCRs and HLA-C alleles having the fewest. This cohort had only TCR beta chains sequenced, and the lack of alpha or paired-chain data limited which features could be detected. Immune exposure information for the cohort was limited to CMV serostatus. Broadly in line with IMGT annotations, most TCR beta V segments showed up in productive rearrangements about 90% or about 30% of the time in an earlier analysis of several hundred of the donors. When HLA alleles, especially DR and DQ, strongly co-occurred, attributing TCR associations to individual alleles was difficult. While some public TCRs were present in many individuals, most TCR sequences turned up only very rarely across donors. A later genetic analysis associated a missense DCLRE1C variant with V-gene and J-gene trimming of TCR beta chains, and an independent cohort replicated the association. At a false discovery rate of 0.05, a later analysis linked 16,951 TCR beta sequences to specific HLA alleles. HLA typing was unavailable for some donors at each locus, so association tests used only the typed subset. A later analysis found that HLA-associated TCR beta chains were more clonally expanded and had lower generation probabilities than equally common non-associated chains. In a later analysis, several top co-occurrence clusters were reported to appear linked to parvovirus B19, influenza, CMV and Epstein-Barr virus. Three of the identified cytomegalovirus-associated TCR beta chains were confirmed in vitro to be specific for cytomegalovirus antigens. A later analysis found that most CMV-associated TCR beta chains appeared HLA-restricted, with HLA associations seemingly driven largely by CMV exposure. Correlated functional status among segregating V segments might reflect linkage disequilibrium, but an unknown experimental factor could not be ruled out. Sequencing depth was assumed to be roughly uniform across donors in the presence/absence analyses, though that assumption may not hold. Because the 87-base-pair reads could not distinguish some IMGT-functional V segments, including TRBV6-2 and TRBV6-3, those segments were excluded. The authors suggested that the approach could potentially be generalized to other disease states and immunological phenotypes. Because counts were too low, some 17 rarely observed V segments, including chromosome 9 orphons, were left out of the earlier analysis of several hundred of the donors. The classifier was reported to diagnose cytomegalovirus status with high specificity and sensitivity in both the original cohort and the validation cohort. A later genetic analysis reported fewer N-insertions in productive TCRs among donors in an Asian-associated ancestry cluster than the roughly 690-donor mean. A further reported finding was that TCR beta sequences accurately predicted the HLA-A and HLA-B alleles for most subjects in the first cohort. A total of 150 or so TCR beta chains were listed by the study as associated with cytomegalovirus. The sequencing pipeline was judged likely to have produced a cluster of highly shared sequence variants as a technical artifact.

This clone has more than one count but fewer than ten. Which antigen it targets is not known. Base qualities are not provided; no much larger clone lies one nucleotide away. The cohort was made up of about 610 healthy bone marrow donors. Cohort members were all nominally healthy when sampled, although unrecorded immune exposures were likely present. The donor was CMV seropositive and belonged to the group of 250 to 350 seropositive cohort members. Every donor gave a peripheral blood sample, and the peripheral blood mononuclear cells from that sample were used for TCR beta sequencing. The Qiagen DNeasy Blood Extraction Kit was used to extract genomic DNA from the blood cell samples. V sheds 2 bases and J sheds 1 base, leaving 13 bases between their ends. CDR1 is given as SGHDN and CDR2 as FVKESK, both from the germline V gene. Reading from cysteine to phenylalanine, the CDR3 counts 16 amino acids. The retained sequence is limited to the CDR3, 48 bases, with the frame set at the first base.

The library was generated by the immunoSEQ multiplex PCR assay. A mixture of 60 forward primers for TCR Vbeta segments and 13 reverse primers for TCR Jbeta segments was used in the multiplex PCR. A multiplex PCR assay on genomic DNA amplified the CDR3 region of rearranged TCR beta genes. The amplified TCR beta libraries were sequenced on the Illumina HiSeq System as 87-base-pair reads. For the original study's pipeline: A later analysis tallied about 77 million unique TCR beta chains across the 650 to 750 repertoires, and around 9.9 million of those chains were shared by two or more donors. Raw reads were error-corrected and collapsed into unique sequences with a nearest-neighbor algorithm that merged closely related sequences to remove PCR and sequencing errors. CDR3 sequences were aligned to IMGT reference sequences to assign V, D and J gene segments. For a sequence to be retained, a match of at least six nucleotides to both a V gene segment and a J gene segment was required. Rearrangements were classified as productive when the CDR3 lacked stop codons and remained in frame with V and J, and all other rearrangements were classified as non-productive. CDR3 was defined according to IMGT convention as the region running from the second conserved V-encoded cysteine to the conserved J-encoded phenylalanine. The earlier analysis of approximately 500 of the donors excluded sequences that lacked an unambiguous match to a single V gene segment. An earlier analysis of some 610 of the donors called V segments functional above 56.7% productive rearrangements and segregating when the between-donor standard deviation exceeded 5%. A statistical classification framework was built to diagnose cytomegalovirus status from the catalog of TCR beta chain sequences. V and J gene assignment, in a later analysis, came from comparing TCR nucleotide sequences with IMGT/GENE-DB human TR gene sequences. A later analysis assigned CDR3 sequences and most-parsimonious VDJ recombination scenarios with the TCRdist pipeline. In a later analysis, each TCR beta chain was defined by its CDR3 amino acid sequence together with its V-gene family, and reads lacking a unique V-gene family were excluded. A later analysis removed 450 to 600 highly shared, low-generation-probability nucleotide sequences to deal with suspected cross-contamination and a sequencing artifact. A later analysis calculated a clonal expansion index for each public chain from normalized within-repertoire ranks of inferred template counts. A later analysis computed generation probabilities with a VDJ recombination model fitted to out-of-frame rearrangements, and checked the results against IGoR. A later analysis scored TCR-TCR, TCR-HLA and TCR-CMV co-occurrence with hypergeometric tests, applying a repertoire-size bias correction to TCR pairs. To estimate false discovery rates, a later analysis permuted the HLA or CMV assignments 20 times. A later analysis grouped co-occurring TCRs with DBSCAN, adding TCRdist sequence similarity when clustering within HLA-allele-positive subsets. Repertoires with fewer than 30,000 or more than 120,000 public chains, plus five repertoires with anomalous nucleotide sharing, were excluded from co-occurrence clustering. What TCRdb holds here is the immuneACCESS table cut down to in-frame rearrangements. Part of the clones is not present; checked against another copy, under half of the missing clones reflect an unresolved V gene, and the others are unexplained. V and J calls and clone size are given by that table; D and trimming were obtained from the DNA. The sample table holds some 180,000 clones, of which about 12% were seen once. The biggest ten clones account for about 8% of the sample.

The rearrangement joined TRBV14 to TRBJ2-3, and perhaps TRBD2 as D gene, on 5 matching bases. Input material: PBMCs. The sequence was obtained from a man over 45 in good health and CMV-seropositive. For the CDR3, the sequence is CASSQIQLAGTDTQYF. In nucleotide form, the sequence is TGTGCCAGCAGCCAAATACAGCTAGCTGGCACAGATACGCAGTATTTT.